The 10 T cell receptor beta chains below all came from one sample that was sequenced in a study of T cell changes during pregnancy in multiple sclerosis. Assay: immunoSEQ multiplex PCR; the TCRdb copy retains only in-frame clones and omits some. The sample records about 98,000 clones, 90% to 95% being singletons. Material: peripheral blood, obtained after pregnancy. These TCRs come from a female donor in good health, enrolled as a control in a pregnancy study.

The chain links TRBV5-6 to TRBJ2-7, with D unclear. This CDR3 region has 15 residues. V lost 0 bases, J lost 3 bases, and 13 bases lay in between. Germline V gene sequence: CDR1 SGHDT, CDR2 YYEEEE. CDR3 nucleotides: TGTGCCAGCAGCTTGGCCAGACTGAATTACTACGAGCAGTACTTC. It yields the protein CASSLARLNYYEQYF.

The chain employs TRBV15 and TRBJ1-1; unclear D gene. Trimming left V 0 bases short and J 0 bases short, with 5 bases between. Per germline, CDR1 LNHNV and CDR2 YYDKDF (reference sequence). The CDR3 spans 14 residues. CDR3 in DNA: TGTGCCACCAGCAGAGAGTTCATGAACACTGAAGCTTTCTTT. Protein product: CATSREFMNTEAFF.

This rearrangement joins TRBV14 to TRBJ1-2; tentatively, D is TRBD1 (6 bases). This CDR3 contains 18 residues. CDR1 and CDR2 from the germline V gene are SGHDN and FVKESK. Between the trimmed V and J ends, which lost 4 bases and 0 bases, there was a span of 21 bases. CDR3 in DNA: TGTGCCAGCAGCCTGGACTTTTGGCAGGGGCCTACTAACTATGGCTACACCTTC. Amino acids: CASSLDFWQGPTNYGYTF.

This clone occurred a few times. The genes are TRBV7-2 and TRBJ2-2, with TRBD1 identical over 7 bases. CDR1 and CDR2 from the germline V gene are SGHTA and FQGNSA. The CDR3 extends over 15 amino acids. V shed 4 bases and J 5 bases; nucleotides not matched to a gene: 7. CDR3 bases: TGTGCCAGCAGCTACACCGGGACAGCAACCGGGGAGCTGTTTTTT. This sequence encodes CASSYTGTATGELFF.

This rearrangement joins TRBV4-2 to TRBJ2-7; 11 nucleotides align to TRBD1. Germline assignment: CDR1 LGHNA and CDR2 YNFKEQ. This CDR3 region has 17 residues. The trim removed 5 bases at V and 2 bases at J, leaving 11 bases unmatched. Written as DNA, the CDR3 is TGTGCCAGCAGCGAGGGGACAGGGGGTTTGGTAGCCTACGAGCAGTACTTC. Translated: CASSEGTGGLVAYEQYF.

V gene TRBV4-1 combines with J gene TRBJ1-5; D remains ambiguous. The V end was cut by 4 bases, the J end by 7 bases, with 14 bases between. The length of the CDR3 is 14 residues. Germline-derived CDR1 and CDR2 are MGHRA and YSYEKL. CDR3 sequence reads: CASSPADGKQPQHF. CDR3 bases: TGCGCCAGCAGCCCGGCCGACGGGAAACAGCCCCAGCATTTT.

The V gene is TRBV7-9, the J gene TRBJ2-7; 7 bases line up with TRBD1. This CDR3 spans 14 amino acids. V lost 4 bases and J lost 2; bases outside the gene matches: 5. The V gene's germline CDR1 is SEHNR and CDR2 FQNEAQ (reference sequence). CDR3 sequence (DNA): TGTGCCAGCAGCTCACCCACAGGGGCCTACGAGCAGTACTTC. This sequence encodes CASSSPTGAYEQYF.

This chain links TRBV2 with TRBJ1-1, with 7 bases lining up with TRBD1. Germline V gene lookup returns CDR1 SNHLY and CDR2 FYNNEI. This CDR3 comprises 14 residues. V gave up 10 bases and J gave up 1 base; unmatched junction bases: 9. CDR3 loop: CATEEGARNTEAFF. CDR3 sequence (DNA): TGTGCCACCGAAGAGGGGGCCAGGAACACTGAAGCTTTCTTT.

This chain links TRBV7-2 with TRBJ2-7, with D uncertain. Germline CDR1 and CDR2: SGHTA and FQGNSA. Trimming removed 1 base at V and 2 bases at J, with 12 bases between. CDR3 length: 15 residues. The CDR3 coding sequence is TGTGCCAGCAGCTTAGGTGACATACTCACCTACGAGCAGTACTTC. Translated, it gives CASSLGDILTYEQYF.

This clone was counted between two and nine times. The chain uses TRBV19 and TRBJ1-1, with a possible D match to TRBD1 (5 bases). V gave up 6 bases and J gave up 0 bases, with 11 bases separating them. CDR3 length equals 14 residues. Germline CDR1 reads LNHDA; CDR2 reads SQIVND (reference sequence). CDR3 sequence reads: CASSGWGMNTEAFF. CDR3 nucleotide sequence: TGTGCCAGTAGCGGGTGGGGCATGAACACTGAAGCTTTCTTT.